This passage covers 19 T cell receptor beta chains from one sample sequenced in a study of cytomegalovirus exposure and HLA in healthy donors. The PCR contained 60 Vbeta and 13 Jbeta primers. Here immunoSEQ multiplex PCR was the method, and the copy in TCRdb shows in-frame clones only, minus some. The sample contains some 130,000 clones, almost 85% of which appear only once. Sequencing used PBMCs. The receptors come from a boy aged 2 to 9 in good health and CMV-seronegative.

The CDR3 loop is CASRRDSDERKTQYF. Written as DNA, the CDR3 is TGTGCCAGCAGACGGGACAGCGATGAACGAAAGACCCAGTACTTC. The chain carries TRBV6-5 and TRBJ2-5; 7 positions agree with TRBD1. J gave up 6 bases and V 6 bases, and 13 bases lay outside the gene matches. Germline CDR1 is MNHEY and CDR2 is SVGAGI. The length of the CDR3 is 15 residues.

This chain joins TRBV6-4 and TRBJ2-3; 11 nucleotides line up with TRBD2. V dropped 0 bases and J dropped 6; count of bases not matched to a gene: 5. Looked up from germline, CDR1 is MRHNA and CDR2 is SNTAGT. CDR3 length: 16 residues. CDR3 protein: CASSDSSSGGADTQYF. The CDR3 nucleotides read TGTGCCAGCAGTGACTCGAGTAGCGGGGGGGCCGATACGCAGTATTTT.

This clone showed up just once. The chain employs TRBV5-4 and TRBJ1-1; D is uncertain. Germline CDR1 reads SGHNT; CDR2 reads YYREEE (reference sequence). The CDR3 spans 14 residues. V shed 1 base and J shed 0 bases, with 7 bases lying between them. The CDR3 DNA reads as TGTGCCAGCAGCTTGCGAACAATGAACACTGAAGCTTTCTTT. This translates into CASSLRTMNTEAFF.

The sample holds one count of this clone. The rearrangement uses TRBV9 and TRBJ2-2; D is ambiguous. This CDR3 spans 15 amino acids. CDR1 and CDR2 from the germline V gene are SGDLS and YYNGEE. Deletions cut 2 bases from V and 0 bases from J, with 8 bases between. The DNA for the CDR3 is TGTGCCAGCAGCGTCCTACCGTCGAACACCGGGGAGCTGTTTTTT. It yields the protein CASSVLPSNTGELFF.

The chain carries TRBV5-4 and TRBJ2-5; 10 positions agree with TRBD2. CDR1 is SGHNT and CDR2 is YYREEE in the germline V gene (reference sequence). V lost 5 bases, J lost 5 bases, and 12 bases stayed unmatched. The CDR3 covers 16 residues. The CDR3 DNA follows: TGTGCCAGCAGTCTGACTAGCGGGTCGGCCGCTGAGACCCAGTACTTC. Residues: CASSLTSGSAAETQYF.

The V call is TRBV21-1, the J call TRBJ2-1; the tabulated D call, TRBD2, remains unverified against the DNA. TRBV21-1 is annotated as a pseudogene. CDR3 size: 16 residues. CDR3 sequence reads: CASNRYGRVGGNEQFF. The CDR3 DNA sequence: TGTGCCAGCAACCGATACGGAAGGGTGGGGGGCAATGAGCAGTTCTTC.

This clone turned up a few times. One junction end disagrees with the germline gene, perhaps due to a read error. The rearrangement joins TRBV7-9 to TRBJ1-6; D possibly corresponds to TRBD1 (5 bases). The germline V gene encodes CDR1 SEHNR and CDR2 FQNEAQ (reference sequence). The CDR3 runs to 16 residues. As DNA, the CDR3 is TGTTCCAGCAGCTTAGAGGAATGGGGCCCAGGGTCACCCCTCCACTTT. This translates into CSSSLEEWGPGSPLHF.

CDR3 amino acids: CASSLEAGRQETQYF. Here the CDR3 DNA reads TGTGCCAGCAGCTTAGAGGCAGGTCGACAAGAGACCCAGTACTTC. This chain connects TRBV11-2 to TRBJ2-5; D call uncertain. Trimming took 0 bases from V and 2 from J, leaving 10 bases between them. From germline, CDR1 is SGHAT and CDR2 FQNNGV. This CDR3 contains 15 residues.

The V gene is TRBV10-1, the J gene TRBJ2-6; 9 nucleotides match TRBD1. The CDR3 sequence is 18 residues long. Germline assignment: CDR1 WNHNN and CDR2 SYGVQD (reference sequence). The trim removed 3 bases at V and 4 bases at J, leaving 10 bases unmatched. DNA for the CDR3: TGCGCCAGCAGTGATGGGACAGGGCTCCGGTCAGGGGCCAACGTCCTGACTTTC. This codes for CASSDGTGLRSGANVLTF.

The chain uses TRBV7-6 and TRBJ1-5; D is unclear. Per germline, CDR1 SGHVS and CDR2 FNYEAQ. The CDR3 is made up of 15 amino acids. V shed 4 bases and J shed 1 base, with 11 bases lying between them. The CDR3 sequence: CASSSLEGSNQPQHF. The CDR3 nucleotides are TGTGCCAGCAGCTCCTTGGAGGGCAGCAATCAGCCCCAGCATTTT.

The V gene is TRBV2, the J gene TRBJ2-7, with D uncertain. The CDR3 runs to 13 residues. V was shortened by 3 bases and J by 4 bases, with 10 bases between the two germline ends. Germline V gives CDR1 SNHLY, CDR2 FYNNEI. This CDR3 is CASSEIPGYEQYF. CDR3 nucleotides: TGTGCCAGCAGTGAGATCCCCGGGTACGAGCAGTACTTC.

This clone occurred once. The chain combines TRBV18 with TRBJ1-1; D is possibly TRBD1 (5 bases). This CDR3 has 15 amino acids. Germline V lookup: CDR1 KGHSH, CDR2 LQKENI. With 3 bases removed from V and 4 bases from J, the gap between germline ends came to 15 bases. The CDR3 bases are TGTGCCAGCTCACCGGGCAGGGTAGTTAGCACTGAAGCTTTCTTT. Translated: CASSPGRVVSTEAFF.

This rearrangement joins TRBV14 to TRBJ2-7, with 7 bases matching TRBD1. In germline, CDR1 is SGHDN, CDR2 FVKESK. This CDR3 is 15 amino acids long. V was clipped by 4 bases and J by 6 bases; unmatched bases: 12. CDR3 coding DNA: TGTGCCAGCAGCCCGGGACAGTTCCTCGATTCCGAGCAGTACGTC. This encodes CASSPGQFLDSEQYV.

The genes are TRBV5-8 and TRBJ2-1, with 10 bases lining up with TRBD2. Germline V gene sequence: CDR1 SGHTS, CDR2 YDEGEE. Trimming at V came to 4 bases and at J to 3 bases, leaving 10 bases not matched to a gene. The CDR3 contains 17 residues. The CDR3 DNA sequence: TGTGCCAGCAGCCCGGATCCTAGCGGGAGATTCTACAATGAGCAGTTCTTC. This codes for CASSPDPSGRFYNEQFF.

The V and J genes are TRBV11-2 and TRBJ1-1; a weak D match, TRBD1 (6 bases). Looked up from germline, CDR1 is SGHAT and CDR2 is FQNNGV. Trimming cost V 1 base and J 0 bases, with 15 bases left between them. The CDR3 runs 17 residues. CDR3 sequence: CASSLVGYGQMNTEAFF. CDR3 DNA: TGTGCCAGCAGCTTAGTGGGTTATGGACAGATGAACACTGAAGCTTTCTTT.

The chain joins TRBV18 to TRBJ2-1; 7 bases fit TRBD1. The germline gives CDR1 KGHSH, CDR2 LQKENI. After removal of 1 base from V and 7 bases from J, the junction contained 7 bases not matched to a gene. This CDR3 spans 15 amino acids. CDR3 coding DNA: TGTGCCAGCTCACCACTTGGAAGGGGGCTGAATGAGCAGTTCTTC. This gives the protein CASSPLGRGLNEQFF.

The chain employs TRBV6-6 and TRBJ1-1, with D perhaps matching TRBD1 (6 bases). The V gene's germline CDR1 is MNHNY and CDR2 SVGAGI (reference sequence). V lost 6 bases, J lost 5 bases, and 16 bases lay in between. This CDR3 is 14 amino acids long. The CDR3 DNA is TGTGCCAGCAGACCGTTACAGGGAGGGACTGAAGCTTTCTTT. Amino acids: CASRPLQGGTEAFF.

The chain uses TRBV11-2 and TRBJ1-1; D is undetermined. Germline-derived CDR1 and CDR2 are SGHAT and FQNNGV. The germline V and J ends were trimmed by 0 bases and 5 bases, with 7 bases remaining between them. The CDR3 sequence is 13 residues long. CDR3 in amino acids: CASSLDAGTEAFF. CDR3 nucleotide sequence: TGTGCCAGCAGCTTAGATGCGGGAACTGAAGCTTTCTTT.

This clone was counted only a few times. The chain recombines TRBV4-2 with TRBJ2-5, with a weak D call TRBD1 (5 bases). The J call is in doubt because the DNA end fits TRBJ2-7 better. This CDR3 is built from 14 residues. CDR1 is LGHNA, CDR2 YNFKEQ, per germline. The DNA for the CDR3 is TGTGCCAGCAGCCACCCCAGGGAACCCTACGAGCAGTACTTC. It translates to CASSHPREPYEQYF.